This T cell receptor (beta chain) originates from a study of cytomegalovirus exposure and HLA in healthy donors. On the study more broadly: Counted in an early data release were roughly 87 million unique TCRs from HLA-typed donors. Of approximately 400 genotyped donors, around 84% clustered with self-reported Caucasian donors.

PCR amplification relied on 60 Vbeta primers (plus 13 Jbeta primers). The table came from immunoSEQ multiplex PCR; TCRdb's copy has only in-frame clones and leaves some out. The sample table sets out approximately 150,000 clones. The CDR3 totals 14 residues. V was trimmed by 0 bases and J by 4 bases, leaving 9 bases between them. Germline V gene lookup returns CDR1 MNHNY and CDR2 SVGAGI (reference sequence). The V gene is TRBV6-6, the J gene TRBJ1-2; D possibly corresponds to TRBD1 (5 bases). This TCR was recovered from a woman between 50 and 59 years old in good health and CMV-seronegative. Sequenced: PBMCs. CDR3 loop: CASSYSDSFYGYTF. The CDR3 nucleotides read TGTGCCAGCAGTTACTCTGACAGTTTCTATGGCTACACCTTC.